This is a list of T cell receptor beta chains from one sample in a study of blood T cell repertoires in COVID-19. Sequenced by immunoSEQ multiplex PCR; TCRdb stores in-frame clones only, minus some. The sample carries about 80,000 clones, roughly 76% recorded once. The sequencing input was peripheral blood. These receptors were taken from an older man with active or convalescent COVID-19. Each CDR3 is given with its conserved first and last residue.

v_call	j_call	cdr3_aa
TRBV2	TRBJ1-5	CASTRQGGQPQHF
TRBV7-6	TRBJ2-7	CASSLAPRGEQYF
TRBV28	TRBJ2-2	CASIAGAQGGELFF
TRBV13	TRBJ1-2	CASSLGRGYGYTF
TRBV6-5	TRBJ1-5	CASRMGGESNQPQHF
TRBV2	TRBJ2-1	CASSVSKYNEQFF
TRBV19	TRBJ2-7	CASSIDDYPTEQYF
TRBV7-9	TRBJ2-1	CASSPFPYNEQFF
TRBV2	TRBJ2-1	CASRLQGTASYNEQFF
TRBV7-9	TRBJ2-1	CASSLGLAGASSYNEQFF
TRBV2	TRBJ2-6	CASSEGRRAGANVLTF
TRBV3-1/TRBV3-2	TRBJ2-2	CASSQEGRGRYTGELFF
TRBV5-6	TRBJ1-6	CASSSLQSSYNSPLHF